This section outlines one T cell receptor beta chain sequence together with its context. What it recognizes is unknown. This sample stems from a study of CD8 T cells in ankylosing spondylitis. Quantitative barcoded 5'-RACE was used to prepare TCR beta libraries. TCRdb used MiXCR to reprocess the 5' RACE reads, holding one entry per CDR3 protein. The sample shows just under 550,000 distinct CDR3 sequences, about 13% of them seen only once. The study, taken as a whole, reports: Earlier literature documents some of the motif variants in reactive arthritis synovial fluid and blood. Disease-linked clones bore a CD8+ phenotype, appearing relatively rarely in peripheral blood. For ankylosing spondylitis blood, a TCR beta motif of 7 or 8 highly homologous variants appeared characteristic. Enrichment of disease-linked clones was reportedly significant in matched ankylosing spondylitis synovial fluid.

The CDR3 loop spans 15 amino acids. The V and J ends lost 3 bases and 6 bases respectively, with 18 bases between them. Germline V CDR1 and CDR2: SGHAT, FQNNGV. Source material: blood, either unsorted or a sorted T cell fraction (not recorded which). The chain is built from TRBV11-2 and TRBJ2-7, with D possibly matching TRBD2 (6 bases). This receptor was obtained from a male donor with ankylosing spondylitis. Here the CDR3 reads CASSLAGTGVSEQYF. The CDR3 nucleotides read TGTGCCAGCAGCTTGGCCGGGACGGGGGTCAGCGAGCAGTACTTC.